Given below is one TCR beta chain in context. The source of the sample is a study of blood T cell repertoires in COVID-19. TCRdb's copy holds only in-frame clones and misses some; the assay was immunoSEQ multiplex PCR. The table includes 150,000 to 200,000 clones, over 75% detected once. Participants came from roughly 23 US areas, aged roughly 18 to 90 years. Cohorts were based on clinical histories the participants reported. The specimen was PBMCs or T cells enriched from blood (not recorded which). This clonotype was obtained from a woman aged 18-29 years who had recovered from COVID-19.

CDR3 sequence (DNA): TGCGCCAGCAGCTTGGAAGCCAGCGGGATCCACGAGCAGTACTTC. Its protein product is CASSLEASGIHEQYF. The J gene is TRBJ2-7, the V gene TRBV5-1; TRBD2 matches at 7 bases. J was trimmed by 5 bases and V by 0 bases; bases with no gene match: 8. CDR3 length equals 15 residues. The germline V gene has CDR1 SGHRS and CDR2 YFSETQ. The full variable domain, with the rest looked up from reference TRBV5-1 and TRBJ2-7, is KAGVTQTPRYLIKTRGQQVTLSCSPISGHRSVSWYQQTPGQGLQFLFEYFSETQRNKGNFPGRFSGRQFSNSRSEMNVSTLELGDSALYLCASSLEASGIHEQYFGPGTRLTVT.